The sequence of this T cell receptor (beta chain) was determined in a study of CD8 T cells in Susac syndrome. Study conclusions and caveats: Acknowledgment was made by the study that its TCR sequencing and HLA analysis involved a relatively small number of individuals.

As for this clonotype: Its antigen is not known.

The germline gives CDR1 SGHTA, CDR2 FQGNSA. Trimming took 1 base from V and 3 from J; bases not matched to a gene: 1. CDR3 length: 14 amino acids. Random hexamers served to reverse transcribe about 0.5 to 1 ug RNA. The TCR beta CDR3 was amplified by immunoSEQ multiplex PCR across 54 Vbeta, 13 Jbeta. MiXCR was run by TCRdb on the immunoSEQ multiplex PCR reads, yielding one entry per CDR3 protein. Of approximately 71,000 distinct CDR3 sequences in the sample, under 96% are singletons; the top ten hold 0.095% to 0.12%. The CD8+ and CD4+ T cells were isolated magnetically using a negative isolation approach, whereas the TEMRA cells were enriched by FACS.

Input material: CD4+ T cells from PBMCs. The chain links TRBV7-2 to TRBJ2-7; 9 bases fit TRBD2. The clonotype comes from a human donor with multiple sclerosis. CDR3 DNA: TGTGCCAGCAGCTTAGGGACTAGCGACTACGAGCAGTACTTC. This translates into CASSLGTSDYEQYF.